This T cell receptor (beta chain) stems from a study of blood T cell repertoires in COVID-19 (dated by TCRdb to 2019 to 2021). General notes on the study: Collaborator samples came from the United States, Italy and Spain and covered acute and convalescent phases of COVID-19. Samples came from the ongoing ImmuneRACE study (first 160 participants) plus 1,254 subjects from 6 global collaborators. Where available, HLA class I and class II types were obtained from metadata supplied by the sample provider rather than from assay-based typing. The dataset comprised deeply sampled blood TCRbeta repertoires from subjects exposed to, actively infected with, or recovered from COVID-19. The repertoires were released in a freely available public database intended as a resource for research on the immune response to SARS-CoV-2. The sample metadata nearly always contained a de-identified subject ID, COVID-19 status, age in years and sex. The prospective study material was composed of cDNA or gDNA derived from T cells, B-cell-depleted T cells, or PBMCs. General findings and caveats noted by the study authors: The amount of clinical and demographic metadata varied by source and participant and was provided uncurated.

TCRbeta CDR3 regions were amplified from genomic DNA by means of the immunoSEQ Assay, a bias-controlled multiplex PCR. In the original analysis: The number of nucleated cells in each sample was estimated by amplification of reference gene primers within the assay. Sequence reads were collapsed and filtered to measure the absolute abundance of every unique TCRbeta CDR3 rearrangement. For each sample, productive Simpson clonality was calculated by taking the square root of Simpson's diversity index across productive rearrangements. TCRdb retrieved this table from immuneACCESS and kept in-frame rearrangements only. Not all clones are present; in checked studies, unresolved V genes account for under half, and no reason is known for the remainder. D and trimming come from the DNA, and the V and J calls and clone size come from that table. The sample table shows 220,000 or so clones, and nearly 90% are seen once. The ten largest clonotypes hold about 15% of the sample.

As regards this clone: What antigen it recognizes has not been identified. Per-base qualities were not stored, and no clone one base away is much larger.

In the prospective study, participants were 18 to 89 years old, resided in about two dozen geographic areas of the United States, and were enrolled through a virtual design. In the prospective study, participants were assigned to cohorts based on the clinical history participants reported in a screening survey and a study questionnaire. Exposed participants were defined as having been in contact with someone with a PCR-confirmed or clinician-diagnosed COVID-19 case within 2 weeks of study entry. In the prospective study, mobile phlebotomists collected whole blood, serum and a nasopharyngeal or oropharyngeal swab from each participant. Prospective study participants could optionally give additional blood draws and questionnaires over an approximately 2-month period. Prospective study blood samples were shipped either frozen or at room temperature before DNA extraction. Reading the germline V gene (reference sequence) gives CDR1 MNHEY and CDR2 SMNVEV. CDR3 length: 14 amino acids, cysteine to phenylalanine. Only the CDR3 region is kept as DNA, spanning 42 bases read in frame from base 1. V and J are trimmed by 5 bases and 3 bases, and the gene matches miss 4 bases of the junction.

The sequenced sample consisted of PBMCs or T cells enriched from blood (not recorded which). The sequence is built from TRBV27 and TRBJ2-3; TRBD2 agrees with 8 junctional bases. This sequence was found in a man aged 25 to 45 who had been exposed to COVID-19. The CDR3: CASSRGGLTDTQYF. The sequenced DNA: TGTGCCAGCAGTCGGGGGGGCCTGACAGATACGCAGTATTTT.